This TCR beta chain is drawn from a study of radiotherapy plus CTLA-4 blockade in lung cancer. CDR3 size: 15 residues. The V end lost 0 bases, the J end lost 7 bases, and 13 bases lay between the germline ends. The germline gives CDR1 LGHNA, CDR2 YSLEER. Measured with immunoSEQ multiplex PCR; TCRdb has only the in-frame clones, and not every one. The sample consists of about 48,000 clones, around 86% of them appearing once. The study's findings and limits: After treatment with radiotherapy plus ipilimumab, TCR clones that came from the tumor expanded in blood.

Only one count was recorded for this clone. The antigen is unknown. The source of this sequence is a human donor with non-small cell lung cancer who had stable disease on radiotherapy plus ipilimumab. V is TRBV4-3 and J is TRBJ2-4; tentative D call: TRBD2 (5 bases). Sequenced here: peripheral blood, sampled from a patient treated with radiotherapy plus ipilimumab. The CDR3 reads CASSQDFGVRNIQYF. CDR3 sequence (DNA): TGCGCCAGCAGCCAAGATTTCGGGGTAAGGAACATTCAGTACTTC.